Sequencing of this T cell receptor beta chain was carried out in a study of graft-versus-host responses after intestinal transplantation. About the study: Multivisceral, liver-intestinal, or isolated intestinal grafts were transplanted into recipients. Study results and caveats: Investigators detected GvH clones in recipient marrow, with some emerging earlier in ileum or blood.

The sample holds one count of this clone. Antigen: not known. CDR3 size: 12 residues. CDR1 ENHRY and CDR2 SYGVKD come from the germline V gene. Trimming took 3 bases from V and 4 from J, leaving 6 bases between them. The table came from immunoSEQ multiplex PCR; TCRdb's copy has only in-frame clones and leaves some out. Among tens of thousands of clones listed, approximately 92% were seen once. Specimen: PBMCs, collected around 37 weeks after intestinal transplant. The receptor was derived from a human patient who received an intestinal transplant, so some T cells may come from the graft donor. The chain combines TRBV10-3 with TRBJ1-1; D remains unclear. CDR3 DNA sequence: TGTGCCATCAGTGACCCCCCCACTGAAGCTTTCTTT. It translates to CAISDPPTEAFF.